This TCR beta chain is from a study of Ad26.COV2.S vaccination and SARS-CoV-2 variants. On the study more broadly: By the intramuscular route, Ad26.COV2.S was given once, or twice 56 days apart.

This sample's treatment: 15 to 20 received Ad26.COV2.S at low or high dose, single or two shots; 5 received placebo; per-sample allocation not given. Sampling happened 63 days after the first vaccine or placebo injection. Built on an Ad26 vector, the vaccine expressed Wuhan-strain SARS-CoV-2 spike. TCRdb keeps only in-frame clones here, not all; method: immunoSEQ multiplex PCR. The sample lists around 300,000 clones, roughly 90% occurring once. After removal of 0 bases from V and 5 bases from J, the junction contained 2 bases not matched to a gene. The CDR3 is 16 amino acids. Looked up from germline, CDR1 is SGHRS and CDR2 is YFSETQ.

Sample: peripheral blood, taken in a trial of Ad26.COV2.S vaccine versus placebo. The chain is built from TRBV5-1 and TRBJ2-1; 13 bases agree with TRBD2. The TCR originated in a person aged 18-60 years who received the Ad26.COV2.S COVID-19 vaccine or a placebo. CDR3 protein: CASSLAGTSGNNEQFF. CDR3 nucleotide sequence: TGCGCCAGCAGCTTGGCGGGGACTAGCGGGAACAATGAGCAGTTCTTC.